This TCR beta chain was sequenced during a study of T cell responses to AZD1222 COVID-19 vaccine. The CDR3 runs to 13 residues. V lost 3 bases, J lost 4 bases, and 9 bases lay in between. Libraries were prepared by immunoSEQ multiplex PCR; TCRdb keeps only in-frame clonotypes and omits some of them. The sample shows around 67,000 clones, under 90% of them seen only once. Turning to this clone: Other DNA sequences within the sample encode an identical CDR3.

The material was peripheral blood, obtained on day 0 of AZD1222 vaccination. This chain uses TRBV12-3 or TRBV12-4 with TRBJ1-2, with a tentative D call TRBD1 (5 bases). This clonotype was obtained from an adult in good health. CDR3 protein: CASSLRGGYGYTF. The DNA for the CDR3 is TGTGCCAGCAGTTTGCGGGGCGGCTATGGCTACACCTTC.